The text below deals with one T cell receptor beta chain. The entry originates in a study of blood T cell repertoires in COVID-19. Assay used: immunoSEQ multiplex PCR; TCRdb lists only in-frame clones, some missing. The sample contains over 200,000 clones, 65% to 85% of which appear only once. Germline V gene sequence: CDR1 SGHAT, CDR2 FQNNGV. The CDR3 loop spans 16 amino acids. V lost 6 bases, J lost 2 bases, and 13 bases stayed unmatched. The material sequenced was peripheral blood. The chain links TRBV11-2 to TRBJ2-7; 7 bases are shared with TRBD1. This clonotype was sampled from a man aged 40-49 years with active or convalescent COVID-19. CDR3 in DNA: TGTGCCAGCAGGGAGACAGGGTTACAGGTGGCCTACGAGCAGTACTTC. This encodes CASRETGLQVAYEQYF.